This is a list of T cell receptor beta chains from one sample in a study of response to subunit inactivated influenza vaccine. TCRdb processed the RT-PCR reads anew with MiXCR; each CDR3 protein has one entry. The sample contains hundreds of thousands of distinct CDR3 sequences, less than 15% of which appear only once. The specimen comprised non-naive T cells sorted from PBMCs, sampled less than 15 days before vaccination. These receptors were taken from a man in his fifties who received an inactivated influenza vaccine. Each CDR3 is given with its conserved first and last residue. Each record gives: D gene, V gene, clone size, J gene, CDR3 DNA, CDR3 protein. The D gene is left open where the match is weak. Expanded clones are given a class, and other clones once, few, many or no size at all.

d_call: TRBD2; v_call: TRBV3-1; clone_size: many; j_call: TRBJ2-1; cdr3_nt: TGTGCCAGCAGCGAAGACCCTAGCGGGGGGGCAAATGAGCAGTTCTTC; cdr3_aa: CASSEDPSGGANEQFF
d_call: -; v_call: TRBV6-1; clone_size: -; j_call: TRBJ2-7; cdr3_nt: TGTGCCAGCAGTGAACTGGGTTCGGGCGAGCAGTACTTC; cdr3_aa: CASSELGSGEQYF
d_call: -; v_call: TRBV12-3/TRBV12-4; clone_size: -; j_call: TRBJ1-2; cdr3_nt: TGTGCCAGCACCCTGTCGGGAACCAACTATGGCTACACCTTC; cdr3_aa: CASTLSGTNYGYTF
d_call: -; v_call: TRBV9; clone_size: -; j_call: TRBJ2-2; cdr3_nt: TGTGCCAGCAACTATTTAACCGGGGAGCTGTTTTTT; cdr3_aa: CASNYLTGELFF
d_call: TRBD1; v_call: TRBV7-9; clone_size: -; j_call: TRBJ2-7; cdr3_nt: TGTGCCAGCGGGGGGACAGGGGGCGTTTCGTACTCCTACGAGCAGTACTTC; cdr3_aa: CASGGTGGVSYSYEQYF
d_call: -; v_call: TRBV30; clone_size: few; j_call: TRBJ2-7; cdr3_nt: TGTGCCTGGAGTGATGGGAACTCCTACGAGCAGTACTTC; cdr3_aa: CAWSDGNSYEQYF
d_call: -; v_call: TRBV5-6; clone_size: -; j_call: TRBJ2-7; cdr3_nt: TGTGCCAGCAGCTTAAACCACGAGCAGTACTTC; cdr3_aa: CASSLNHEQYF
d_call: TRBD2; v_call: TRBV15; clone_size: -; j_call: TRBJ2-1; cdr3_nt: TGTGCCACCAGCAGAGATCATAAGACTAGCGGGAGTTCCTTTACATCCAATGAGCAGTTCTTC; cdr3_aa: CATSRDHKTSGSSFTSNEQFF
d_call: TRBD2; v_call: TRBV29-1; clone_size: -; j_call: TRBJ2-1; cdr3_nt: TGCAGCGTTGAAGATCTTAGGTGGCGGGAGGGCGAGCAGTTCTTC; cdr3_aa: CSVEDLRWREGEQFF
d_call: -; v_call: TRBV6-1; clone_size: many; j_call: TRBJ2-1; cdr3_nt: TGTGCCAGTGGTCGGGGGTTTGGGGACAATGAGCAGTTCTTC; cdr3_aa: CASGRGFGDNEQFF
d_call: TRBD1; v_call: TRBV11-2; clone_size: few; j_call: TRBJ2-7; cdr3_nt: TGTGCCAGCAGCTCAAACCGGGACAGGGGGACCGAGCAGTACTTC; cdr3_aa: CASSSNRDRGTEQYF
d_call: -; v_call: TRBV11-2; clone_size: many; j_call: TRBJ1-6; cdr3_nt: TGTGCCAGCAGCCCCCGTGGGTGGGGTTCGAGCTCCTATAATTCACCCCTCCACTTT; cdr3_aa: CASSPRGWGSSSYNSPLHF
d_call: -; v_call: TRBV7-9; clone_size: few; j_call: TRBJ1-1; cdr3_nt: TGTGCCAGCAGCAGACAGGCTAACACTGAAGCTTTCTTT; cdr3_aa: CASSRQANTEAFF
d_call: -; v_call: TRBV9; clone_size: many; j_call: TRBJ2-3; cdr3_nt: TGTGCCAGCAGCTTTGTAGGCACAGATACGCAGTATTTT; cdr3_aa: CASSFVGTDTQYF
d_call: -; v_call: TRBV30; clone_size: -; j_call: TRBJ2-7; cdr3_nt: TGTGCCTGGAGGGGGCTCAACTACGAGCAGTACTTC; cdr3_aa: CAWRGLNYEQYF
d_call: -; v_call: TRBV2; clone_size: few; j_call: TRBJ2-7; cdr3_nt: TGTGCCAATTCACAGGGACGGCAGGAGCAGTACTTC; cdr3_aa: CANSQGRQEQYF
d_call: -; v_call: TRBV7-9; clone_size: few; j_call: TRBJ1-1; cdr3_nt: TGTGCCAGCAGCTTAGTTCTCGGCAGCGGTTGGAACACTGAAGCTTTCTTT; cdr3_aa: CASSLVLGSGWNTEAFF
d_call: -; v_call: TRBV20-1; clone_size: few; j_call: TRBJ2-7; cdr3_nt: TGCAGTGCTAGAGTAACAGGGCGGCCCTACGAGCAGTACTTC; cdr3_aa: CSARVTGRPYEQYF
d_call: TRBD2; v_call: TRBV24-1; clone_size: many; j_call: TRBJ2-1; cdr3_nt: TGTGCCACCAGTGATCTCGGGGAGGGTAGTGGGAATGAGCAGTTCTTC; cdr3_aa: CATSDLGEGSGNEQFF
d_call: -; v_call: TRBV5-1; clone_size: -; j_call: TRBJ1-1; cdr3_nt: TGCGCCAGCAGCTTGGAACAGGCGGCGAACACTGAAGCTTTCTTT; cdr3_aa: CASSLEQAANTEAFF
d_call: -; v_call: TRBV24-1; clone_size: -; j_call: TRBJ2-3; cdr3_nt: TGTGCCACCCGCGGCTTAACAGATACGCAGTATTTT; cdr3_aa: CATRGLTDTQYF
d_call: TRBD1; v_call: TRBV6-2/TRBV6-3; clone_size: many; j_call: TRBJ2-1; cdr3_nt: TGTGCCAGCAGTTACTCCCGGACAGGGCCTTACAATGAGCAGTTCTTC; cdr3_aa: CASSYSRTGPYNEQFF
d_call: TRBD2; v_call: TRBV29-1; clone_size: -; j_call: TRBJ2-7; cdr3_nt: TGCAGCGTTGAAGATCGCGGGAGGGCCTCCTACGAGCAGTACTTC; cdr3_aa: CSVEDRGRASYEQYF
d_call: TRBD1; v_call: TRBV4-1; clone_size: -; j_call: TRBJ1-2; cdr3_nt: TGCGCCAGCAGCCAAGACAGGGGGCCCAACTATGGCTACACCTTC; cdr3_aa: CASSQDRGPNYGYTF
d_call: -; v_call: TRBV4-3; clone_size: few; j_call: TRBJ2-7; cdr3_nt: TGCGCCAGCAGCCAAGGGACAGCGTCGACCTACGAGCAGTACTTC; cdr3_aa: CASSQGTASTYEQYF
d_call: -; v_call: TRBV7-2; clone_size: -; j_call: TRBJ2-3; cdr3_nt: TGTGCCAGCAGCTTCCTACCGACTCCGGCCCATCCAGATACGCAGTATTTT; cdr3_aa: CASSFLPTPAHPDTQYF
d_call: -; v_call: TRBV19; clone_size: few; j_call: TRBJ1-5; cdr3_nt: TGTGCCAGTACAGGGGATAGAAATCAGCCCCAGCATTTT; cdr3_aa: CASTGDRNQPQHF
d_call: -; v_call: TRBV20-1; clone_size: -; j_call: TRBJ1-5; cdr3_nt: TGCAGTGCGGTCCGGGACACCAATCAGCCCCAGCATTTT; cdr3_aa: CSAVRDTNQPQHF
d_call: -; v_call: TRBV6-5; clone_size: -; j_call: TRBJ1-6; cdr3_nt: TGTGCCAGCAGTTACTCGAAAGGGGTAGAGTCACCCCTCCACTTT; cdr3_aa: CASSYSKGVESPLHF
d_call: -; v_call: TRBV29-1; clone_size: many; j_call: TRBJ2-1; cdr3_nt: TGCAGCGTTGAAGATCGTCGGAGCTCCTACAATGAGCAGTTCTTC; cdr3_aa: CSVEDRRSSYNEQFF
d_call: -; v_call: TRBV2; clone_size: -; j_call: TRBJ1-5; cdr3_nt: TGTGCCAGCAGTCGGGACACAAATCAGCCCCAGCATTTT; cdr3_aa: CASSRDTNQPQHF
d_call: TRBD2; v_call: TRBV4-2; clone_size: -; j_call: TRBJ2-1; cdr3_nt: TGTGCCAGCAGCCAAGTAGCGGGAGACTTCGCTGAGCAGTTCTTC; cdr3_aa: CASSQVAGDFAEQFF
d_call: -; v_call: TRBV6-1; clone_size: -; j_call: TRBJ2-1; cdr3_nt: TGTGCCAGCAGTGAAGCGAAAGACTCCTACAATGAGCAGTTCTTC; cdr3_aa: CASSEAKDSYNEQFF
d_call: -; v_call: TRBV27; clone_size: many; j_call: TRBJ1-4; cdr3_nt: TGTGCCAGCGGGAGGATCGCAACTAATGAAAAACTGTTTTTT; cdr3_aa: CASGRIATNEKLFF
d_call: TRBD2; v_call: TRBV9; clone_size: -; j_call: TRBJ2-1; cdr3_nt: TGTGCCAGCAGCGTAGTGTCTAGCGGATACAATGAGCAGTTCTTC; cdr3_aa: CASSVVSSGYNEQFF
d_call: -; v_call: TRBV7-2; clone_size: many; j_call: TRBJ2-2; cdr3_nt: TGTGCCAGCGGGGGGGGCATGTACACCGGGGAGCTGTTTTTT; cdr3_aa: CASGGGMYTGELFF
d_call: -; v_call: TRBV7-2; clone_size: -; j_call: TRBJ2-3; cdr3_nt: TGTGCCAGCAGCCCCGGGTCTCCTTACACAGATACGCAGTATTTT; cdr3_aa: CASSPGSPYTDTQYF
d_call: TRBD1; v_call: TRBV28; clone_size: -; j_call: TRBJ2-1; cdr3_nt: TGTGCCAGCCAAGCGCTGGACAGGGACAATGAGCAGTTCTTC; cdr3_aa: CASQALDRDNEQFF
d_call: -; v_call: TRBV11-2; clone_size: few; j_call: TRBJ2-1; cdr3_nt: TGTGCCAGCAGCCCTCTGACGCAGTCCTACAATGAGCAGTTCTTC; cdr3_aa: CASSPLTQSYNEQFF
d_call: -; v_call: TRBV7-9; clone_size: -; j_call: TRBJ1-6; cdr3_nt: TGTGCCAGCAGCCCAGGATTGAATTCACCCCTCCACTTT; cdr3_aa: CASSPGLNSPLHF
d_call: -; v_call: TRBV5-4; clone_size: -; j_call: TRBJ2-4; cdr3_nt: TGTGCCAGCAGCTTGGCTGGGGGCAGTTCGAATCTAGCCAAAAACATTCAGTACTTC; cdr3_aa: CASSLAGGSSNLAKNIQYF
d_call: -; v_call: TRBV5-1; clone_size: many; j_call: TRBJ2-7; cdr3_nt: TGCGCCAGCAGCCTACGGACTGGCTCCGAGCAGTACTTC; cdr3_aa: CASSLRTGSEQYF
d_call: -; v_call: TRBV5-5; clone_size: -; j_call: TRBJ1-6; cdr3_nt: TGTGCCAGCAGCCCGGGTGGGGCAACCTATAATTCACCCCTCCACTTT; cdr3_aa: CASSPGGATYNSPLHF
d_call: TRBD2; v_call: TRBV20-1; clone_size: few; j_call: TRBJ2-1; cdr3_nt: TGCAGTGCTAGCCCACTAGCGGGAATATACAATGAGCAGTTCTTC; cdr3_aa: CSASPLAGIYNEQFF
d_call: -; v_call: TRBV6-6; clone_size: many; j_call: TRBJ2-2; cdr3_nt: TGTGCCAGCAGTCACGAGAGGGAGCTGTTTTTT; cdr3_aa: CASSHERELFF
d_call: -; v_call: TRBV6-2/TRBV6-3; clone_size: -; j_call: TRBJ1-1; cdr3_nt: TGTGCCAGCAGGGTTGGTCTGAACACTGAAGCTTTCTTT; cdr3_aa: CASRVGLNTEAFF
d_call: -; v_call: TRBV5-1; clone_size: few; j_call: TRBJ2-5; cdr3_nt: TGCGCCAGCAGCGCGGGACAGCAAGAGACCCAGTACTTC; cdr3_aa: CASSAGQQETQYF
d_call: -; v_call: TRBV10-3; clone_size: few; j_call: TRBJ2-5; cdr3_nt: TGTGCCACCACAGAAGGACAGTCGAAGGGGGAGACCCAGTACTTC; cdr3_aa: CATTEGQSKGETQYF
d_call: TRBD2; v_call: TRBV24-1; clone_size: many; j_call: TRBJ2-3; cdr3_nt: TGTGCCACCGGAGCGGGGGGCACAGATACGCAGTATTTT; cdr3_aa: CATGAGGTDTQYF
d_call: TRBD1; v_call: TRBV25-1; clone_size: -; j_call: TRBJ1-4; cdr3_nt: TGTGCCAGCAAGGGGACAGGGAGGAACGAAAAACTGTTTTTT; cdr3_aa: CASKGTGRNEKLFF
d_call: -; v_call: TRBV6-2/TRBV6-3; clone_size: few; j_call: TRBJ2-1; cdr3_nt: TGTGCCAGCAGAACTGCCAATGAGCAGTTCTTC; cdr3_aa: CASRTANEQFF
d_call: -; v_call: TRBV6-1; clone_size: many; j_call: TRBJ2-1; cdr3_nt: TGTGCCAGCAGTAGCGGTGGGAGAAGAGGCGATGAGCAGTTCTTC; cdr3_aa: CASSSGGRRGDEQFF
d_call: TRBD2; v_call: TRBV6-2/TRBV6-3; clone_size: few; j_call: TRBJ2-3; cdr3_nt: TGTGCCAGCAGTTACTCTGAGCGGGAGGGCCCTGATACGCAGTATTTT; cdr3_aa: CASSYSEREGPDTQYF